This note documents a single T cell receptor beta chain sequence. What it binds is not known. A Clinical Activity Score of at least 3, a NOSPECS grade of at least 4 and a duration under 3 months were recorded in the ophthalmopathy patients. The data derive from a study of T cells in Graves' hyperthyroidism and ophthalmopathy. Across the study: The authors collected peripheral blood at initial diagnosis, before any treatment.

Template material for amplifying TCR beta CDR3 regions consisted of RNA transcripts. Primed by the HTBI set, a first-round RT-PCR was run on the TCR CDR3. MiXCR was run by TCRdb on the multiplex PCR reads, yielding one entry per CDR3 protein. Of 330,000 or so distinct CDR3 sequences detected, 15% to 20% appear once; the ten largest clones hold roughly 16%. V lost 2 bases and J 5 bases, leaving 13 bases between the germline ends. This CDR3 is 15 amino acids long. Germline V lookup: CDR1 KGHSH, CDR2 LQKENI. Study outcomes and limitations: Separating ophthalmopathy from stable hyperthyroidism was achieved by a 13 V-J model. Most expanded thyroid clonotypes above 0.001 recurred in blood.

V usage is TRBV18 and J usage is TRBJ1-5, with unresolved D. The receptor was isolated from a woman in her thirties or forties with Graves' ophthalmopathy. Specimen: blood. CDR3 nucleotide sequence: TGTGCCAGCTCACCAAACTCAGTCATGGATCAGCCCCAGCATTTT. Residues: CASSPNSVMDQPQHF.